This TCR beta chain was sequenced during a study of metastatic and nonmetastatic thyroid tumors. Study-level information: Both malignant and benign thyroid patients supplied peripheral blood and tumor or nodule tissue samples, across which the repertoires of these patients were then compared.

Broader study findings: Patients with malignant thyroid tumors reportedly had significantly higher TCR beta diversity than those with benign nodules, in blood and tumor.

TCRdb re-clonotyped the PCR reads through MiXCR. The sample carries around 64,000 clones, less than 5% recorded once. Germline V gene sequence: CDR1 SGDLS, CDR2 YYNGEE. CDR3 length equals 12 residues. V dropped 2 bases and J dropped 5 bases, with 4 bases sitting between them. Among the patients, none had received any treatment before thyroid surgery. The sample holds many counts of this clone. The target antigen is unknown. The receptor's source is a female donor with papillary thyroid cancer or a benign thyroid nodule (not recorded which). Some clones in this sample may be carry-over from other donors' samples. The gene calls are TRBV9 and TRBJ2-2; D is ambiguous. Sequenced input: blood. CDR3 amino acids: CASSVPTGELFF. CDR3 sequence (DNA): TGTGCCAGCAGCGTTCCGACCGGGGAGCTGTTTTTT.